Below, 22 T cell receptor beta chains from the same sample are listed, as sequenced in a study of cytomegalovirus exposure and HLA in healthy donors. The PCR used 60 Vbeta and 13 Jbeta primers. TCRdb's copy holds only in-frame clones and misses some; the assay was immunoSEQ multiplex PCR. The sample includes about 110,000 clones, about two thirds of them seen just once. The specimen was PBMCs. Receptors were obtained from a boy younger than 18 in good health and CMV-seronegative.

J is TRBJ2-6 and V is TRBV4-1; D is unclear. V shed 4 bases and J shed 0 bases, with 10 bases lying between them. Germline V gene data show CDR1 as MGHRA and CDR2 as YSYEKL. The CDR3 extends over 16 amino acids. The CDR3 is CASSLMAGSGANVLTF. The CDR3 bases are TGCGCCAGCAGCCTCATGGCTGGCTCTGGGGCCAACGTCCTGACTTTC.

This clone showed up just a few times. The chain links TRBV13 to TRBJ2-7, with TRBD2 matching over 7 bases. V dropped 2 bases and J dropped 0; count of bases not matched to a gene: 4. The CDR3 runs to 15 residues. Germline CDR1 reads PRHDT; CDR2 reads FYEKMQ (reference sequence). The CDR3 region is CASSLRRGSSYEQYF. The DNA for the CDR3 is TGTGCCAGCAGCTTAAGGCGGGGGAGCTCCTACGAGCAGTACTTC.

The rearrangement links TRBV9 to TRBJ2-5, with D possibly matching TRBD2 (7 bases). CDR1 SGDLS and CDR2 YYNGEE come from the germline V gene. Trimming left V 3 bases short and J 4 bases short, with 16 bases between. This CDR3 has 15 residues. CDR3 DNA sequence: TGTGCCAGCAGCGGGGGAGGGGGTGTCGGAGAGACCCAGTACTTC. Protein sequence: CASSGGGGVGETQYF.

The chain recombines TRBV6-5 with TRBJ2-3; TRBD2 agrees at 13 bases. J was trimmed by 8 bases and V by 5 bases; bases with no gene match: 7. CDR3 size: 15 residues. From germline, CDR1 is MNHEY and CDR2 SVGAGI. CDR3 protein: CASSTTSGGARTQYF. The CDR3 DNA sequence: TGTGCCAGCAGTACAACTAGCGGGGGGGCCCGTACGCAGTATTTT.

The CDR3 nucleotides read TGTGCCAGCAGTTCTGGGTCTGCGGGTGAGCAGTTCTTC. Protein product: CASSSGSAGEQFF. The chain recombines TRBV6-4 with TRBJ2-1; TRBD2 is a possible D gene (5 bases). This CDR3 contains 13 residues. Between the trimmed V and J ends, which lost 5 bases and 9 bases, there was a span of 14 bases. Germline CDR1 MRHNA, CDR2 SNTAGT.

V gene TRBV5-8 combines with J gene TRBJ2-6; possible D gene TRBD1, 5 bases. The ends were cut back, 7 bases at V and 2 bases at J, with 22 bases in the middle. The CDR3 runs to 18 residues. CDR1 is SGHTS, CDR2 YDEGEE, per germline. CDR3 sequence reads: CASSRADRPLTGANVLTF. The CDR3 DNA reads as TGTGCCAGCTCCAGGGCAGATAGACCTTTGACTGGGGCCAACGTCCTGACTTTC.

The chain employs TRBV15 and TRBJ1-5; D uncertain. Trimming pared 1 base from V and 0 bases from J, leaving 7 bases between. The CDR3 runs 15 residues. The germline V gene has CDR1 LNHNV and CDR2 YYDKDF (reference sequence). CDR3 DNA sequence: TGTGCCACCAGCAGAGTAGCGGATAGCAATCAGCCCCAGCATTTT. Amino acids: CATSRVADSNQPQHF.

The DNA of the CDR3 is TGTGCCAGCGGCGGGTGGGGCAATCAGCCCCAGCATTTT. It is translated as CASGGWGNQPQHF. The chain carries TRBV28 and TRBJ1-5, with D uncertain. Trimming stripped 8 bases from V and 2 bases from J, with 10 bases between. Germline assignment: CDR1 MDHEN and CDR2 SYDVKM. There are 13 residues in the CDR3. The variable domain in full, with the rest retrieved from reference TRBV28 and TRBJ1-5, is DVKVTQSSRYLVKRTGEKVFLECVQDMDHENMFWYRQDPGLGLRLIYFSYDVKMKEKGDIPEGYSVSREKKERFSLILESASTNQTSMYLCASGGWGNQPQHFGDGTRLSIL.

The rearrangement uses TRBV28 and TRBJ2-2; possible D gene TRBD1, 6 bases. Germline values: CDR1 MDHEN, CDR2 SYDVKM. This CDR3 spans 13 amino acids. The V gene lost 4 bases and the J gene lost 7 bases, with 10 bases spanning the gap. The CDR3 region is CASSYIRGGELFF. In DNA, the CDR3 is TGTGCCAGCAGTTACATCAGGGGCGGGGAGCTGTTTTTT.

This chain joins TRBV7-3 and TRBJ2-1; 9 bases are a match to TRBD2. The ends lost 5 bases at V and 7 bases at J; junction bases unmatched: 12. CDR1 is SGHTA and CDR2 is FQGTGA in the germline V gene. This CDR3 is built from 16 residues. CDR3 in amino acids: CASSPLGLAGKNEQFF. The DNA for the CDR3 is TGTGCCAGCAGCCCCCTGGGGCTAGCGGGAAAAAATGAGCAGTTCTTC.

The genes are TRBV28 and TRBJ1-6; 8 positions agree with TRBD1. CDR1 MDHEN and CDR2 SYDVKM come from the germline V gene. CDR3 length: 12 residues. The V segment lost 5 bases and the J segment 16 bases; nucleotides outside the gene matches: 7. The CDR3 region has the DNA TGTGCCAGCAGTGGGGACAGGCCTCGACTCCACTTT. Amino acid sequence: CASSGDRPRLHF.

The rearrangement uses TRBV10-2 and TRBJ1-5, with D uncertain. The CDR3 loop spans 16 amino acids. With 6 bases removed from V and 3 bases from J, the gap between germline ends came to 18 bases. Germline V gives CDR1 WSHSY, CDR2 SAAADI. For the CDR3, the DNA is TGCGCCAGCAGCCGTTCCGTGACGGACTACAATCAGCCCCAGCATTTT. Translated, it gives CASSRSVTDYNQPQHF.

This chain connects TRBV4-3 to TRBJ1-2; D not resolved. The V and J ends lost 2 bases and 8 bases respectively, with 15 bases between them. CDR3 length equals 14 residues. Germline-derived CDR1 and CDR2 are LGHNA and YSLEER. The CDR3 loop reads CASSQRTGVKGYTF. The DNA for the CDR3 is TGCGCCAGCAGCCAAAGGACGGGAGTGAAGGGCTACACCTTC.

This clone showed up just once. The chain carries TRBV6-5 and TRBJ1-5; TRBD1 is a possible D gene (5 bases). There are 13 residues in the CDR3. Per the germline V gene, CDR1 is MNHEY and CDR2 is SVGAGI. V lost 8 bases and J 2 bases, leaving 10 bases between the germline ends. CDR3 coding DNA: TGTGCCAGCGCACGGGGGGGCAATCAGCCCCAGCATTTT. It encodes CASARGGNQPQHF.

This clone was observed once. A read error may account for a junction end that differs from germline. This rearrangement joins TRBV30 to TRBJ1-2; TRBD1 agrees at 8 bases. The germline gives CDR1 GTSNPN, CDR2 SVGIG (reference sequence). The CDR3 contains 12 residues. CDR3 in amino acids: CAWSLDREHAYF. CDR3 nucleotide sequence: TGTGCCTGGAGCCTGGACAGGGAGCATGCCTACTTC.

This clone showed up just a few times. The genes are TRBV5-1 and TRBJ2-5; weak D call: TRBD2 (6 bases). This CDR3 is built from 16 residues. Germline V gives CDR1 SGHRS, CDR2 YFSETQ. The V and J ends lost 4 bases and 2 bases respectively, with 18 bases between them. In nucleotides, the CDR3 is TGCGCCAGCAGCCCGTGGGGGGTAGCGGAGCAAGAGACCCAGTACTTC. Its protein product is CASSPWGVAEQETQYF.

This clone has a handful of counts. The rearrangement links TRBV4-1 to TRBJ1-2; the D gene is possibly TRBD1 (6 bases). This CDR3 has 15 amino acids. The germline V gene has CDR1 MGHRA and CDR2 YSYEKL. The V end lost 4 bases, the J end lost 4 bases, and 16 bases lay between the germline ends. CDR3 loop: CASSPREGGGYGYTF. CDR3 coding DNA: TGCGCCAGCAGCCCTAGGGAGGGGGGCGGCTATGGCTACACCTTC.

This chain connects TRBV6-5 to TRBJ2-7, with a tentative D call TRBD1 (6 bases). The ends were cut back, 0 bases at V and 2 bases at J, with 11 bases in the middle. Germline loops: CDR1 MNHEY, CDR2 SVGAGI. CDR3 size: 15 residues. For the CDR3, the DNA is TGTGCCAGCAGTTACTCGGGACATTCAACCTACGAGCAGTACTTC. Amino acids: CASSYSGHSTYEQYF.

The chain is built from TRBV6-6 and TRBJ1-2, with 7 bases fitting TRBD1. Germline assignment: CDR1 MNHNY and CDR2 SVGAGI (reference sequence). The CDR3 has 16 amino acids. The ends lost 2 bases at V and 0 bases at J; junction bases unmatched: 6. The CDR3 loop reads CASSYVGTDANYGYTF. In DNA, the CDR3 is TGTGCCAGCAGTTACGTCGGGACAGACGCTAACTATGGCTACACCTTC.

This clone was counted only a few times. This chain connects TRBV5-4 to TRBJ1-3; 12 nucleotides match TRBD1. Unmatched junction bases numbered 5, after V lost 4 bases and J lost 0 bases. The CDR3 extends over 17 amino acids. Germline CDR1 is SGHNT and CDR2 is YYREEE (reference sequence). The CDR3 DNA reads as TGTGCCAGCAGCAAGGGACAGGGGGCCCTCTCTGGAAACACCATATATTTT. Protein: CASSKGQGALSGNTIYF.

CDR3 nucleotide sequence: TGTGCCAGCAGCTTAAGGGGGACAATGAACACCGGGGAGCTGTTTTTT. Protein product: CASSLRGTMNTGELFF. The rearrangement links TRBV7-3 to TRBJ2-2; TRBD1 might be the D (6 bases). V was shortened by 1 base and J by 1 base, with 10 bases between the two germline ends. This CDR3 has 16 amino acids. CDR1 is SGHTA, CDR2 FQGTGA, per germline.

The CDR3 protein is CASSQSGTGLYGYTF. CDR3 DNA sequence: TGCGCCAGCAGCCAATCCGGGACAGGGCTGTATGGCTACACCTTC. This chain uses TRBV4-3 with TRBJ1-2; 9 positions match TRBD1. V was pared by 2 bases and J by 5 bases, with 6 bases of the junction left unmatched. This CDR3 spans 15 amino acids. CDR1 is LGHNA, CDR2 YSLEER, per germline.